These 12 T cell receptor beta chains originate from one sample sequenced in a study of T-cell memory formation after mild COVID-19. TCRdb independently ran MiXCR on the 5' RACE reads; one entry per CDR3 protein. Among tens of thousands of distinct CDR3 sequences listed, more than 9% were seen once. Material for sequencing was PBMCs or a T cell subset sorted from them (not recorded which). Every receptor here comes from a man aged 18 to 30 who had mild COVID-19 (a few samples of this study predate the infection). Cell type and time point are not known.

There are many counts of this clonotype. The chain employs TRBV3-1 and TRBJ2-1; 8 bases agree with TRBD1. V shed 4 bases, J shed 5 bases, and the junction held 4 bases outside the gene matches. The germline V gene encodes CDR1 LGHDT and CDR2 YNNKEL (reference sequence). The CDR3 consists of 14 residues. The CDR3 protein is CASSRRQGNNEQFF. For the CDR3, the DNA is TGTGCCAGCAGCCGCCGACAGGGGAACAATGAGCAGTTCTTC.

J is TRBJ1-3 and V is TRBV7-9; 7 nucleotides line up with TRBD1. J was trimmed by 3 bases and V by 5 bases; bases with no gene match: 13. The germline CDR1 and CDR2 sequences are SEHNR and FQNEAQ (reference sequence). This CDR3 spans 17 amino acids. The CDR3 DNA is TGTGCCAGCAGCCCTCGACAGGGTTCATTATATGGAAACACCATATATTTT. Protein sequence: CASSPRQGSLYGNTIYF.

This clonotype has a handful of counts. The CDR3 DNA reads TGCGCCAGCAGCCAAGACGGAAGGGGCGGGGGCTACACCTTC. It specifies CASSQDGRGGGYTF. The rearrangement joins TRBV4-1 to TRBJ1-2; D is possibly TRBD1 (5 bases). V was pared by 0 bases and J by 8 bases, with 13 bases between. In germline, CDR1 is MGHRA, CDR2 YSYEKL. The CDR3 runs 14 residues.

The chain employs TRBV5-5 and TRBJ1-2; D is possibly TRBD1 (5 bases). The ends were cut back, 4 bases at V and 4 bases at J, with 17 bases in the middle. This CDR3 is built from 15 residues. The germline gives CDR1 SGHKS, CDR2 YYEKEE (reference sequence). The CDR3 nucleotides read TGTGCCAGCAGCCCCGGGGACCCAAGCCCCTATGGCTACACCTTC. Translation gives CASSPGDPSPYGYTF.

The V call is TRBV10-3, the J call TRBJ2-1; D ambiguous. The V and J ends lost 7 bases and 12 bases respectively, with 10 bases between them. Looked up from germline, CDR1 is ENHRY and CDR2 is SYGVKD. The CDR3 totals 10 residues. CDR3 amino acids: CAITEMRQFF. CDR3 in DNA: TGTGCCATCACCGAGATGAGGCAGTTCTTC.

This clonotype was counted between two and nine times. The CDR3 loop is CASRSGTGNTGELFF. CDR3 bases: TGCGCCAGCAGATCCGGGACAGGGAACACCGGGGAGCTGTTTTTT. This chain uses TRBV4-3 with TRBJ2-2, with TRBD1 matching 8 bases. After removal of 6 bases from V and 1 base from J, the junction contained 4 bases not matched to a gene. CDR1 is LGHNA, CDR2 YSLEER, per germline. There are 15 residues in the CDR3.

This clonotype has ten or more counts. The V gene is TRBV20-1, the J gene TRBJ2-3, with D hard to call. The CDR3 length is 12 residues. V dropped 5 bases and J dropped 2 bases, with 8 bases sitting between them. Looked up from germline, CDR1 is DFQATT and CDR2 is SNEGSKA (reference sequence). As DNA, the CDR3 is TGCAGTGCTGAAAGGTCCACAGATACGCAGTATTTT. This gives the protein CSAERSTDTQYF.

This clonotype was recorded a few times. V usage is TRBV5-1 and J usage is TRBJ2-4, with D possibly matching TRBD1 (5 bases). The CDR3 runs to 14 residues. The V end was cut by 1 base, the J end by 6 bases, with 11 bases between. Germline V gene data show CDR1 as SGHRS and CDR2 as YFSETQ. The CDR3 coding sequence is TGCGCCAGCAGCTTGTTCTCTCAGGGAAACATTCAGTACTTC. Protein product: CASSLFSQGNIQYF.

This clonotype was seen a handful of times. This sequence joins TRBV5-1 and TRBJ1-2; 9 nucleotides match TRBD1. Germline V gene sequence: CDR1 SGHRS, CDR2 YFSETQ. The V and J ends lost 4 bases and 7 bases, in that order; junction bases with no gene match: 5. The CDR3 covers 13 residues. CDR3 region: CASSEGQGSGYTF. The CDR3 bases are TGCGCCAGCAGCGAGGGACAGGGAAGTGGCTACACCTTC.

The chain combines TRBV5-1 with TRBJ2-3; 9 bases agree with TRBD2. Germline CDR1 SGHRS, CDR2 YFSETQ. This CDR3 contains 13 residues. With 8 bases clipped from V and 8 bases from J, the junction kept 9 bases outside the gene matches. This chain's CDR3 is CASSSGALGTQYF. The CDR3 DNA follows: TGCGCCAGTTCTAGCGGGGCTCTTGGTACGCAGTATTTT.

The genes are TRBV7-2 and TRBJ2-1; TRBD2 aligns across 12 bases. CDR3 length: 15 residues. J lost 7 bases, V lost 3 bases, and 4 bases had no gene match. Germline CDR1 reads SGHTA; CDR2 reads FQGNSA. CDR3 protein: CASSFGLAGRNEQFF. The CDR3 DNA is TGTGCCAGCAGCTTTGGACTAGCGGGGAGGAATGAGCAGTTCTTC.

In this sample, this clonotype turned up many times. The chain links TRBV12-3 or TRBV12-4 to TRBJ1-1; D unresolved. The CDR3 is 13 amino acids. The V end was cut by 3 bases, the J end by 6 bases, with 11 bases between. The CDR3 coding sequence is TGTGCCAGCAGTTTCAGGTTGAATCCTGAAGCTTTCTTT. It encodes CASSFRLNPEAFF.